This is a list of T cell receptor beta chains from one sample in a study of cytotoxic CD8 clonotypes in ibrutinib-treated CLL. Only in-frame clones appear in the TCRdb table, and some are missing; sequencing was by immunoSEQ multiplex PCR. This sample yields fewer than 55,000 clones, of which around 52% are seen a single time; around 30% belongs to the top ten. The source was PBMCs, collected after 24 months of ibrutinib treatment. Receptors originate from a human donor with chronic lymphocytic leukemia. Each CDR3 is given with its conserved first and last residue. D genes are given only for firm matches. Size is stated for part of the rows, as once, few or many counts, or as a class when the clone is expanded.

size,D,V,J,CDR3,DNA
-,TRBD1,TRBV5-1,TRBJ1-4,CASSLGLNRGTTNEKLFF,TGCGCCAGCAGCTTGGGGTTAAACAGGGGTACAACTAATGAAAAACTGTTTTTT
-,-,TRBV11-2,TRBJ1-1,CASSLVGTEAFF,TGTGCCAGCAGCCTCGTGGGGACTGAAGCTTTCTTT
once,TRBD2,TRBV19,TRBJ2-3,CASSTPLAGAPRDTQYF,TGTGCCAGTAGTACGCCACTAGCGGGGGCCCCGCGGGATACGCAGTATTTT
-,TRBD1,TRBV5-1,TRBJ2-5,CASSYTGVGKGTQYF,TGCGCCAGCAGCTACACAGGGGTGGGGAAAGGGACCCAGTACTTC
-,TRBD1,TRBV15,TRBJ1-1,CATSSGQGAAFF,TGTGCCACCAGCAGCGGACAGGGTGCGGCTTTCTTT
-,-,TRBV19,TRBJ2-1,CASSTTGGLANEQFF,TGTGCCAGTAGTACGACCGGGGGGCTTGCCAATGAGCAGTTCTTC
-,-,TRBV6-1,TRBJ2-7,CASSADRFSYEQYF,TGTGCCAGCAGTGCAGACCGTTTCTCCTACGAGCAGTACTTC
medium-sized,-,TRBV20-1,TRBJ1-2,CSASLNSYTF,TGCAGTGCTAGCCTCAACAGCTACACCTTC
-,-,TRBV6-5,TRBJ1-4,CASSLDPKPNEKLFF,TGTGCCAGCAGCCTCGACCCTAAACCCAATGAAAAACTGTTTTTT
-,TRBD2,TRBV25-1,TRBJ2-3,CASSRGGGASTDTQYF,TGTGCCAGCAGCAGGGGCGGGGGGGCCAGCACAGATACGCAGTATTTT
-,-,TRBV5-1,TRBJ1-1,CASRLQGEAFF,TGCGCCAGCAGGCTCCAGGGGGAAGCTTTCTTT
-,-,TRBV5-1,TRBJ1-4,CASSLDSHNEKLFF,TGCGCCAGCAGCTTGGACAGTCATAATGAAAAACTGTTTTTT
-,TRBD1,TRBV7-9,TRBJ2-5,CASSQTGGEVETQYF,TGTGCCAGCAGCCAGACAGGGGGCGAGGTAGAGACCCAGTACTTC
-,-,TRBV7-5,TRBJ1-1,CVRSLGVNTEAFF,TGTGTCAGAAGCCTCGGGGTGAACACTGAAGCTTTCTTT
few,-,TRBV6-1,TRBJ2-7,CASEAAPLSSYEQYF,TGTGCCAGCGAGGCGGCACCGCTAAGCTCCTACGAGCAGTACTTC
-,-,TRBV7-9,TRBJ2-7,CASSPRGGVSYEQYF,TGTGCCAGCAGCCCCCGAGGGGGGGTCTCCTACGAGCAGTACTTC